This T cell receptor (beta chain) was identified in a study of CD8 T cells in Susac syndrome (dated by TCRdb to between 2018 and 2021). For context, the study as a whole: Of the Susac syndrome patients who were sequenced, about eight were in clinical remission while more than five had clinically active disease. At blood withdrawal, Susac syndrome patients were either therapy-naive, taking corticosteroids (in some cases with IVIg as well), or taking IVIg alone. Whether CD8+ T cell activation and differentiation in Susac syndrome was antigen driven was tested using repertoire sequencing. Study-wide conclusions, independent of this receptor: In patients with Susac syndrome, the CD4+ T cell repertoire showed no detectable clonal expansion. The TCR sequencing and HLA analysis was acknowledged to have included a relatively small number of individuals.

RNA was extracted with the RNeasy kit and 0.5 to 1 ug was reverse transcribed using random hexamers. TCR beta CDR3 regions were amplified with the immunoSEQ multiplex PCR assay covering 54 Vbeta and 13 Jbeta segments. PCR amplification bias was corrected by using a synthetic template baseline for primer optimization and computational correction. Under the source paper's analysis protocol: Reads were annotated to V, D and J genes according to IMGT and were analyzed with immunoSEQ Analyzer, with only productive sequences retained. To calculate clonality, Shannon entropy was normalized by log2 of the number of productive unique sequences and then subtracted from one. For each patient and control, public and private clones were evaluated among the 100 most prevalent clones. A clone was defined as Susac-specific if it was absent from the healthy and MS cohorts, from roughly 980 published viral clones and from other ImmuneACCESS disease sequences. TCRdb trimmed the raw reads at Q25, called clones with MiXCR and kept productive beta chains. Each entry merges the rows of one CDR3 protein and shows their most common DNA and genes. The V and J calls shown here were made by TCRdb, not taken from the authors' results. This sample holds about 94,000 distinct CDR3 sequences; roughly 94% were observed only once. About 0.28% of the sample is taken by the ten largest.

Peripheral blood CD8+ and CD4+ T cells from healthy donors, Susac syndrome patients and multiple sclerosis patients were profiled by high-throughput TCR beta sequencing. The Susac syndrome patients fulfilled recently defined diagnostic criteria for either definite or probable disease. Bulk CD8+ and CD4+ T cells were purified by magnetic negative isolation, whereas CD8+ TEMRA cells were enriched by FACS. Blood was collected in EDTA tubes and processed within 24 hours, with PBMCs isolated through density gradient centrifugation. PBMCs destined for TCR sequencing were cryopreserved in liquid nitrogen and later thawed in a 37 °C water bath. A purity of at least 90% was achieved for sorted or isolated CD4+, CD8+ and CD8+ TEMRA cells. CDR1 and CDR2, looked up from the germline V gene, are MNHEY and SVGAGI. The CDR3 contains 11 residues, cysteine and phenylalanine counted. Solely the CDR3 DNA is kept, with 33 bases framed from the first base. V is clipped by 7 bases and J by 6 bases, and the sequence between their germline boundaries is 10 bases long.

About this clonotype itself: Its antigen target is currently unknown. Base qualities are not recorded, but no much larger clone differs from it by a single base.

Sequencing was done on a sample of CD4+ T cells from PBMCs. This clonotype was sampled from a human donor with Susac syndrome. The chain uses TRBV6-5 and TRBJ2-7; the D segment cannot be called with confidence. Here the CDR3 is given as CASNSPGEQYF. The DNA sequence reads TGTGCCAGCAATTCTCCGGGCGAGCAGTACTTC.